This TCR beta chain is from a study of Graves' ophthalmopathy and Graves' hyperthyroidism. About the research overall: Cases classed as stable hyperthyroidism had no ophthalmopathy within 18 months of follow-up. Study findings and constraints: The model reached 70.59% sensitivity and roughly 76% specificity for predicting ophthalmopathy progression.

Participants with hyperthyroidism, aged 18 to 65, were newly diagnosed with under 2 months' duration. Other autoimmune diseases, uncontrolled infections, pregnancy or lactation ruled patients out of participation. Amplifying from RNA transcripts, the study obtained TCR beta CDR3 regions. First-round RT-PCR employed HTBI primers, with a second-round multiplex PCR after it. TCRdb analysed the multiplex PCR reads with MiXCR anew, one entry per CDR3 protein. This repertoire shows a few hundred thousand distinct CDR3 sequences, about two fifths found once; its top ten account for less than 4.5%. The CDR3 extends over 17 amino acids. Trimming pared 1 base from V and 5 bases from J, leaving 20 bases between. CDR1 MNHNY and CDR2 SVGAGI come from the germline V gene (reference sequence). In the case of this clonotype: Its antigen is as yet unknown.

Sequenced: peripheral blood or thyroid tissue (not recorded which). The sequence derives from an adult man with Graves' hyperthyroidism. The chain employs TRBV6-6 and TRBJ2-5, with D possibly TRBD1 on 5 matching bases. The DNA of the CDR3 is TGTGCCAGCAGTTACTTTGGGGTAGGGTCAGGGCGCGAGACCCAGTACTTC. It codes for CASSYFGVGSGRETQYF.